The 10 T cell receptor beta chains in this list originate from one sample, sequenced in a study of blood T cell repertoires in COVID-19. TCRdb's copy holds only in-frame clones and misses some; the assay was immunoSEQ multiplex PCR. This sample has 270,000 or so clones; around 90% occur once, and the top ten carry about 0.94%. Sequenced: peripheral blood. The receptors here all came from a woman aged 40-49 years who had recovered from COVID-19.

DNA of the CDR3: TGTGCCAGCAGTTTATTAGGGACAGGGAATGAAAAACTGTTTTTT. It specifies CASSLLGTGNEKLFF. The V and J genes are TRBV27 and TRBJ1-4; 9 bases match TRBD1. Germline V gives CDR1 MNHEY, CDR2 SMNVEV (reference sequence). This CDR3 has 15 amino acids. Trimming took 1 base from V and 5 from J; bases not matched to a gene: 2.

This chain joins TRBV11-3 and TRBJ1-1; D uncertain. This CDR3 has 14 amino acids. The germline V and J ends were trimmed by 1 base and 0 bases, with 6 bases remaining between them. Germline V gene lookup returns CDR1 SGHNT and CDR2 YENEEA. The CDR3 here is CASSLANMNTEAFF. The CDR3 nucleotides are TGTGCCAGCAGCTTAGCAAACATGAACACTGAAGCTTTCTTT.

The count of this clone is one. This rearrangement joins TRBV12-5 to TRBJ1-2; D ambiguous. The germline V and J ends were trimmed by 2 bases and 1 base, with 14 bases remaining between them. CDR3 length: 16 amino acids. Germline V gene data show CDR1 as LGHNT and CDR2 as FRNRAP. The CDR3 loop is CASGLLPPQVNYGYTF. Here the CDR3 DNA reads TGTGCTAGTGGTTTGCTCCCTCCCCAGGTTAACTATGGCTACACCTTC.

This clone has only one observation. The V call is TRBV5-1, the J call TRBJ1-1, with D perhaps TRBD1 (6 bases). The CDR3 contains 14 residues. With 0 bases removed from V and 7 bases from J, the gap between germline ends came to 13 bases. CDR1 is SGHRS, CDR2 YFSETQ, per germline. The chain's CDR3 is CASSLGPQQGEAFF. The CDR3 nucleotides are TGCGCCAGCAGCTTGGGGCCCCAACAGGGTGAAGCTTTCTTT.

This chain connects TRBV5-1 to TRBJ2-7; 12 bases agree with TRBD1. After removal of 3 bases from V and 1 base from J, the junction contained 2 bases not matched to a gene. Germline V gene data show CDR1 as SGHRS and CDR2 as YFSETQ. The CDR3 sequence is 15 residues long. The CDR3 coding sequence is TGCGCCAGCAGCTGGGGACAGGGGGCTTCCTACGAGCAGTACTTC. It is translated as CASSWGQGASYEQYF.

This chain joins TRBV6-1 and TRBJ2-7; 7 nucleotides align to TRBD1. CDR1 is MNHNS, CDR2 SASEGT, per germline. The CDR3 spans 16 residues. V dropped 0 bases and J dropped 2; count of bases not matched to a gene: 7. CDR3 region: CASSEASTGNPYEQYF. The DNA of the CDR3 is TGTGCCAGCAGTGAAGCTTCGACAGGGAACCCCTACGAGCAGTACTTC.

The chain recombines TRBV5-1 with TRBJ2-1, with D maybe TRBD1 (7 bases). V shed 3 bases and J shed 9 bases, with 13 bases lying between them. Germline loops: CDR1 SGHRS, CDR2 YFSETQ. The CDR3 contains 13 residues. CDR3 nucleotide sequence: TGCGCCAGCAGCTCCCGGCGGGACAGTGAGCAGTTCTTC. This gives the protein CASSSRRDSEQFF. Complete variable domain (other parts from reference TRBV5-1 and TRBJ2-1): KAGVTQTPRYLIKTRGQQVTLSCSPISGHRSVSWYQQTPGQGLQFLFEYFSETQRNKGNFPGRFSGRQFSNSRSEMNVSTLELGDSALYLCASSSRRDSEQFFGPGTRLTVL.

The chain recombines TRBV4-1 with TRBJ1-2; possibly TRBD1 for D (6 bases). CDR1 and CDR2 from the germline V gene are MGHRA and YSYEKL. The ends were cut back, 1 base at V and 8 bases at J, with 14 bases in the middle. The CDR3 runs 14 residues. CDR3 protein: CASSQGEQGAGYTF. CDR3 DNA sequence: TGCGCCAGCAGCCAAGGGGAACAGGGAGCCGGCTACACCTTC.

The gene calls are TRBV14 and TRBJ1-1; weak D call: TRBD1 (6 bases). Deletions cut 2 bases from V and 1 base from J, with 11 bases between. CDR1 is SGHDN and CDR2 is FVKESK in the germline V gene. The CDR3 consists of 15 residues. The CDR3 coding sequence is TGTGCCAGCAGCCAAAGCACAGGGAAGAACACTGAAGCTTTCTTT. Protein sequence: CASSQSTGKNTEAFF.

In this sample, this clone turned up a few times. V is TRBV5-1 and J is TRBJ1-1, with 7 bases lining up with TRBD1. Germline-derived CDR1 and CDR2 are SGHRS and YFSETQ. Germline trimming cut 4 bases from V and 6 bases from J; bases unmatched to any gene: 9. This CDR3 is built from 14 residues. CDR3 loop: CASSTDRDRPEAFF. The CDR3 coding sequence is TGCGCCAGCAGCACCGACAGGGATCGGCCTGAAGCTTTCTTT.